This T cell receptor beta chain was identified in a study of blood T cell repertoires in COVID-19. Whole-study context: The analysed material was cDNA or gDNA that came from T cells, B-cell-depleted T cells, or PBMCs.

In the original workflow: Amplification of reference gene primers provided the estimated nucleated cell counts. The repertoire was sequenced with immunoSEQ multiplex PCR; TCRdb's copy has only in-frame clones and lacks some. V, J and clone size are taken as reported in that table, and D and trimming were inferred from the DNA itself. The table has around 330,000 clones, roughly nine tenths seen once; the top ten hold around 2.5%. The age range of participants was 18 to 89 years, with residence in more than 20 US areas. This CDR3 region has 16 residues. CDR1 SGHTA and CDR2 FQGNSA come from the germline V gene. Trimming cost V 4 bases and J 4 bases; bases outside gene matches: 7.

Sequenced material: PBMCs or T cells enriched from blood (not recorded which). This rearrangement joins TRBV7-2 to TRBJ2-2; the match to TRBD1 covers 9 bases. The clonotype was recovered from a man between 60 and 70 years old who had recovered from COVID-19. As DNA, the CDR3 is TGTGCCAGCAGCTCGGCAGGGACAGGGATCACCGGGGAGCTGTTTTTT. Its translation: CASSSAGTGITGELFF.